Each of the 7 T cell receptor beta chains below was sequenced from the same sample in a study of PD-1 blockade in classical Hodgkin lymphoma (dated by TCRdb to the early 2020s). The time point label for this specimen denotes: cycle 2 day 1 (C2D1) of nivolumab. Every trial patient had relapsed following autologous stem cell transplantation, and prior brentuximab vedotin exposure was what differed among cohorts A, B and C. To prepare the library, the immunoSEQ multiplex PCR assay was applied. As stored in TCRdb, this immuneACCESS dataset retains in-frame rearrangements with V and J assigned. A fraction of the clones does not appear; measured against another copy, unresolved V genes explain less than half of the discrepancy, and the remainder lacks a known reason. This sample is represented by 26,000 or so clones; around 64% of them were singletons. Approximately 12% of the sample belongs to the ten largest clones.

Sequencing used peripheral blood mononuclear cells (PBMCs), obtained before the second cycle of nivolumab. The receptors stem from a human donor with classical Hodgkin lymphoma.

The chain joins TRBV29-1 to TRBJ1-2; weak D call: TRBD1 (5 bases). This CDR3 is 11 amino acids long. V was trimmed by 4 bases and J by 7 bases, leaving 10 bases between them. Germline assignment: CDR1 SQVTM and CDR2 ANQGSEA. This CDR3 is CSVADSGGYTF. The CDR3 DNA follows: TGCAGCGTTGCCGACAGTGGTGGCTACACCTTC. Filled out from reference TRBV29-1 and TRBJ1-2, the complete variable domain reads SAVISQKPSRDICQRGTSLTIQCQVDSQVTMMFWYRQQPGQSLTLIATANQGSEATYESGFVIDKFPISRPNLTFSTLTVSNMSPEDSSIYLCSVADSGGYTFGSGTRLTVV.

The chain combines TRBV28 with TRBJ2-1; D is possibly TRBD1 (5 bases). There are 17 residues in the CDR3. Germline assignment: CDR1 MDHEN and CDR2 SYDVKM. The germline V and J ends were trimmed by 5 bases and 7 bases, with 24 bases remaining between them. The chain's CDR3 is CASSPPQWTLPGNEQFF. In nucleotides, the CDR3 is TGTGCCAGCAGTCCTCCCCAGTGGACACTCCCCGGGAATGAGCAGTTCTTC.

The chain links TRBV6-6 to TRBJ1-2; D is uncertain. V lost 2 bases to trimming and J lost 3 bases, with 7 bases between them. CDR1 is MNHNY, CDR2 SVGAGI, per germline (reference sequence). The CDR3 contains 13 residues. The CDR3 sequence: CASSYDVDYGYTF. In DNA, the CDR3 is TGTGCCAGCAGTTACGACGTTGACTATGGCTACACCTTC.

The genes are TRBV9 and TRBJ2-2, with D perhaps matching TRBD1 (5 bases). Germline V gene data show CDR1 as SGDLS and CDR2 as YYNGEE. V was pared by 4 bases and J by 5 bases, with 9 bases between. The CDR3 loop spans 13 amino acids. The CDR3 DNA is TGTGCCAGCAGCAGGGGCCTGACCGGGGAGCTGTTTTTT. Translation: CASSRGLTGELFF.

The gene calls are TRBV19 and TRBJ1-2; 7 bases line up with TRBD1. CDR1 and CDR2 from the germline V gene are LNHDA and SQIVND (reference sequence). This CDR3 spans 15 amino acids. With 0 bases clipped from V and 4 bases from J, the junction kept 5 bases outside the gene matches. Written as DNA, the CDR3 is TGTGCCAGTAGTATAGATCCGGACAGGATCTATGGCTACACCTTC. Its translation is CASSIDPDRIYGYTF.

The chain uses TRBV19 and TRBJ2-1; no reliable D call. There are 16 residues in the CDR3. Trimming left V 2 bases short and J 7 bases short, with 18 bases between. Germline CDR1 reads LNHDA; CDR2 reads SQIVND (reference sequence). This chain's CDR3 is CASSIIGGIQINEQFF. The CDR3 nucleotides read TGTGCCAGTAGTATAATCGGCGGAATACAGATTAATGAGCAGTTCTTC.

The chain is built from TRBV30 and TRBJ1-2; D call uncertain. Deletions cut 4 bases from V and 4 bases from J, with 7 bases between. CDR1 and CDR2 (germline): GTSNPN, SVGIG (reference sequence). The CDR3 spans 11 residues. CDR3: CAWMGGYGYTF. The CDR3 bases are TGTGCCTGGATGGGTGGCTATGGCTACACCTTC. Drawing the rest from reference TRBV30 and TRBJ1-2, the complete variable domain is SQTIHQWPATLVQPVGSPLSLECTVEGTSNPNLYWYRQAAGRGLQLLFYSVGIGQISSEVPQNLSASRPQDRQFILSSKKLLLSDSGFYLCAWMGGYGYTFGSGTRLTVV.